The 24 T cell receptor beta chains given below trace back to one sample, sequenced in a study of T cells in Graves' hyperthyroidism and ophthalmopathy (dated by TCRdb to between 2017 and 2020). Receptor amplification or capture employed multiplex PCR. Sequencing instrument: Illumina HiSeq 2000. The TCR beta CDR3 regions were amplified from the RNA transcripts. The TCR CDR3 was subjected to a first round of RT-PCR using the HTBI primer set and the Qiagen OneStep RT-PCR kit. Using fastp at Q25 and MiXCR, TCRdb reprocessed the public reads and kept productive beta chains. Merged by CDR3 protein, the rows form single entries marked with the most common genes and DNA. Present in this sample are some 760,000 distinct CDR3 sequences, about 14% of which were seen just once. The ten largest clones capture about 10% of the sample. Material for sequencing was blood. Receptors were obtained from a woman aged 18-35 years with Graves' hyperthyroidism.

This clonotype has at least ten counts. J is TRBJ2-1 and V is TRBV6-2 or TRBV6-3; perhaps TRBD2 as D (5 bases). Germline CDR1 reads MNHEY; CDR2 reads SVGEGT. The V end lost 2 bases, the J end lost 2 bases, and 13 bases lay between the germline ends. The CDR3 runs 16 residues. CDR3 in amino acids: CASSYRVQRPYNEQFF. CDR3 nucleotide sequence: TGTGCCAGCAGTTACAGGGTCCAGCGGCCCTACAATGAGCAGTTCTTC.

The table lists this clonotype with a few counts. The rearrangement joins TRBV20-1 to TRBJ2-5; the match to TRBD2 covers 10 bases. Looked up from germline, CDR1 is DFQATT and CDR2 is SNEGSKA (reference sequence). With V trimmed by 2 bases and J by 5 bases, 11 bases remained unmatched. There are 16 residues in the CDR3. The CDR3 DNA follows: TGCAGTGCTAGACCCCTAGCGGGAGACCTCGTGGAGACCCAGTACTTC. Its translation: CSARPLAGDLVETQYF.

At least ten counts were recorded for this clonotype. The chain employs TRBV24-1 and TRBJ2-1; TRBD2 matches at 14 bases. Germline trimming cut 7 bases from V and 8 bases from J; bases unmatched to any gene: 6. Per germline, CDR1 KGHDR and CDR2 SFDVKD. The length of the CDR3 is 15 residues. The DNA for the CDR3 is TGTGCCACCAGCTTAGGGACTAGCGGGAGCCATGAGCAGTTCTTC. This encodes CATSLGTSGSHEQFF.

This clonotype was seen at least ten times. The chain links TRBV11-1 to TRBJ2-7; D is undetermined. This CDR3 has 13 amino acids. Germline V CDR1 and CDR2: SGHAT, FQDESV (reference sequence). V lost 5 bases and J lost 2, with 10 bases in between. The CDR3 sequence is CASSPYQAYEQYF. CDR3 nucleotide sequence: TGTGCCAGCAGCCCCTACCAGGCCTACGAGCAGTACTTC.

The chain combines TRBV9 with TRBJ2-7; D remains unclear. CDR1 is SGDLS and CDR2 is YYNGEE in the germline V gene. V was shortened by 4 bases and J by 1 base, with 15 bases between the two germline ends. CDR3 length: 15 amino acids. CDR3 residues: CASSPGGPPSYEQYF. The CDR3 DNA sequence: TGTGCCAGCAGCCCCGGTGGGCCTCCTTCCTACGAGCAGTACTTC.

This clonotype was counted between two and nine times. The chain combines TRBV4-1 with TRBJ2-7; 7 nucleotides match TRBD1. From germline, CDR1 is MGHRA and CDR2 YSYEKL. With 4 bases clipped from V and 9 bases from J, the junction kept 15 bases outside the gene matches. There are 15 residues in the CDR3. DNA for the CDR3: TGCGCCAGCAGCCCCACCCGGACAGGAGACGCGACGCAGTACTTC. Amino acids: CASSPTRTGDATQYF.

In this sample, this clonotype turned up a few times. The CDR3 region is CASSLRGQGGDEQYF. In DNA, the CDR3 is TGTGCCAGCAGCTTAAGAGGCCAGGGAGGGGACGAGCAGTACTTC. The V gene is TRBV7-9, the J gene TRBJ2-7; 7 bases align to TRBD2. CDR1 is SEHNR, CDR2 FQNEAQ, per germline (reference sequence). The CDR3 extends over 15 amino acids. With 2 bases clipped from V and 5 bases from J, the junction kept 9 bases outside the gene matches.

This clonotype was recorded many times. The V and J genes are TRBV3-1 and TRBJ1-5, with unresolved D. V was pared by 2 bases and J by 4 bases, with 6 bases between. Germline V gene lookup returns CDR1 LGHDT and CDR2 YNNKEL (reference sequence). The CDR3 is made up of 13 amino acids. The CDR3 DNA reads as TGTGCCAGCAGCCAAACCCCTAATCAGCCCCAGCATTTT. It yields the protein CASSQTPNQPQHF.

A note on this clonotype: The conserved closing phenylalanine or tryptophan is absent in this CDR3, likely reflecting a read error. The gene calls are TRBV7-9 and TRBJ2-7; D is ambiguous. From germline, CDR1 is SEHNR and CDR2 FQNEAQ (reference sequence). The CDR3 is 13 residues long. The germline V and J ends were trimmed by 3 bases and 2 bases, with 8 bases remaining between them. CDR3 DNA sequence: TGTGCCAGCAGCTTGGACGGTACCTACGAGCAGTACCTC. Protein product: CASSLDGTYEQYL.

This clonotype was recorded at least ten times. This sequence joins TRBV18 and TRBJ2-7; D might be TRBD1 or TRBD2, each matching 5 bases. Germline CDR1 KGHSH, CDR2 LQKENI. The V and J ends lost 3 bases and 2 bases respectively, with 14 bases between them. The CDR3 runs 15 residues. Here the CDR3 reads CASSPPGVGAYEQYF. The CDR3 DNA follows: TGTGCCAGCTCACCCCCCGGGGTGGGGGCCTACGAGCAGTACTTC.

This clonotype was observed a handful of times. The chain links TRBV18 to TRBJ2-7; TRBD2 is a possible D gene (6 bases). The CDR3 is 16 amino acids. Germline CDR1 reads KGHSH; CDR2 reads LQKENI. Trimming took 4 bases from V and 2 from J, leaving 18 bases between them. The CDR3 DNA sequence: TGTGCCAGCTCACAAACCCAAGGATTAGCGGCCTACGAGCAGTACTTC. It encodes CASSQTQGLAAYEQYF.

This clonotype has ten or more counts. This sequence joins TRBV30 and TRBJ1-3, with 9 bases that match TRBD1. Per germline, CDR1 GTSNPN and CDR2 SVGIG (reference sequence). V shed 3 bases and J 3 bases; nucleotides not matched to a gene: 3. The CDR3 has 14 residues. The CDR3 nucleotides read TGTGCCTGGAGGGACAGGGGCGGTGGAAACACCATATATTTT. Amino acid sequence: CAWRDRGGGNTIYF. Using reference TRBV30 and TRBJ1-3 for the parts outside the CDR3, the full variable domain is SQTIHQWPATLVQPVGSPLSLECTVEGTSNPNLYWYRQAAGRGLQLLFYSVGIGQISSEVPQNLSASRPQDRQFILSSKKLLLSDSGFYLCAWRDRGGGNTIYFGEGSWLTVV.

The chain couples TRBV20-1 to TRBJ2-7; TRBD1 matches 7 bases. The CDR3 is 12 amino acids. Per germline, CDR1 DFQATT and CDR2 SNEGSKA (reference sequence). The V segment lost 6 bases and the J segment 5 bases; nucleotides outside the gene matches: 7. In DNA form, the CDR3 reads TGCAGTGCCGACAGGGCGAAGGACGAGCAGTACTTC. It encodes CSADRAKDEQYF.

Only a few counts were recorded for this clonotype. The junction and the germline gene differ at one end; a read error may be behind it. The chain couples TRBV12-3 or TRBV12-4 to TRBJ1-2; no firm D call. This CDR3 has 12 residues. DNA of the CDR3: TGTGCCAGCAGGACCGGCGAATATGGCTGCACCTTC. This translates into CASRTGEYGCTF.

CDR3 amino acids: CASSLTGGGGAKNIQYF. CDR3 sequence (DNA): TGTGCCAGCAGCTTGACAGGGGGGGGGGGAGCCAAAAACATTCAGTACTTC. The rearrangement links TRBV7-9 to TRBJ2-4; 9 positions match TRBD1. CDR1 SEHNR and CDR2 FQNEAQ come from the germline V gene (reference sequence). The CDR3 has 17 amino acids. J was trimmed by 0 bases and V by 3 bases; bases with no gene match: 6. Using reference TRBV7-9 and TRBJ2-4 for the parts outside the CDR3, the full variable domain is DTGVSQNPRHKITKRGQNVTFRCDPISEHNRLYWYRQTLGQGPEFLTYFQNEAQLEKSRLLSDRFSAERPKGSFSTLEIQRTEQGDSAMYLCASSLTGGGGAKNIQYFGAGTRLSVL.

In its sample, this clonotype was seen a few times. The V call is TRBV28, the J call TRBJ2-1; D gene unclear. V gave up 0 bases and J gave up 0 bases, with 6 bases separating them. Germline assignment: CDR1 MDHEN and CDR2 SYDVKM. The CDR3 totals 15 residues. CDR3 in amino acids: CASSLWADSYNEQFF. The CDR3 DNA follows: TGTGCCAGCAGTTTATGGGCGGACTCCTACAATGAGCAGTTCTTC. The entire variable domain, with the rest obtained from reference TRBV28 and TRBJ2-1, is as follows: DVKVTQSSRYLVKRTGEKVFLECVQDMDHENMFWYRQDPGLGLRLIYFSYDVKMKEKGDIPEGYSVSREKKERFSLILESASTNQTSMYLCASSLWADSYNEQFFGPGTRLTVL.

This clonotype was found a few times. This chain joins TRBV6-1 and TRBJ2-3; perhaps TRBD2 as D (6 bases). CDR3 length: 14 residues. Between the trimmed V and J ends, which lost 8 bases and 4 bases, there was a span of 16 bases. Germline loops: CDR1 MNHNS, CDR2 SASEGT. The chain's CDR3 is CASLHGSRSDTQYF. The CDR3 DNA reads as TGTGCCAGCCTCCACGGGAGTAGGTCAGATACGCAGTATTTT.

The table lists this clonotype with many counts. This chain joins TRBV29-1 and TRBJ2-7, with TRBD2 matching over 11 bases. Germline CDR1 reads SQVTM; CDR2 reads ANQGSEA. The CDR3 contains 14 residues. Trimming removed 6 bases from V and 3 bases from J; junction bases left unmatched: 7. The CDR3 spells CSVGLAGGLYEQYF. The DNA of the CDR3 is TGCAGCGTGGGGCTAGCGGGAGGCCTCTACGAGCAGTACTTC.

This clonotype was recorded at least ten times. The rearrangement links TRBV2 to TRBJ2-1, with TRBD2 matching 14 bases. With V trimmed by 6 bases and J by 4 bases, 11 bases remained unmatched. CDR3 length: 18 amino acids. Looked up from germline, CDR1 is SNHLY and CDR2 is FYNNEI. CDR3: CASRSTSGRAVGYNEQFF. The DNA of the CDR3 is TGTGCCAGCAGGTCGACTAGCGGGAGGGCCGTAGGGTACAATGAGCAGTTCTTC.

This clonotype was found a few times. A much more abundant neighbour one base away suggests this may be a read error. The chain is built from TRBV2 and TRBJ2-7; weak D call: TRBD2 (5 bases). Per the germline V gene, CDR1 is SNHLY and CDR2 is FYNNEI. The CDR3 length is 15 residues. This chain's CDR3 is CAGRVSTGITYEQYF. Written as DNA, the CDR3 is TGTGCCGGCAGAGTTTCGACGGGGATTACCTACGAGCAGTACTTC. Filled out from reference TRBV2 and TRBJ2-7, the complete variable domain reads EPEVTQTPSHQVTQMGQEVILRCVPISNHLYFYWYRQILGQKVEFLVSFYNNEISEKSEIFDDQFSVERPDGSNFTLKIRSTKLEDSAMYFCAGRVSTGITYEQYFGPGTRLTVT.

This clonotype was counted a few times. V is TRBV12-3 or TRBV12-4 and J is TRBJ2-5, with TRBD1 as a possible D gene (5 bases). Trimming removed 1 base at V and 7 bases at J, with 19 bases between. The CDR3 has 16 amino acids. The CDR3 spells CASSLEWSTERGTQYF. For the CDR3, the DNA is TGTGCCAGCAGTTTAGAGTGGAGCACCGAAAGGGGGACCCAGTACTTC.

The genes are TRBV29-1 and TRBJ2-7, with 8 positions matching TRBD2. V shed 2 bases, J shed 2 bases, and the junction held 2 bases outside the gene matches. The CDR3 length is 13 residues. Looked up from germline, CDR1 is SQVTM and CDR2 is ANQGSEA. CDR3 in DNA: TGCAGCGTTGAAATAGCGGGAACCTACGAGCAGTACTTC. Translating it yields CSVEIAGTYEQYF.

This clonotype was recorded at least ten times. The genes are TRBV10-3 and TRBJ2-1; the match to TRBD1 covers 9 bases. The V and J ends lost 4 bases and 8 bases, in that order; junction bases with no gene match: 9. The CDR3 consists of 15 residues. CDR1 and CDR2 from the germline V gene are ENHRY and SYGVKD. The CDR3 region has the DNA TGTGCCATCAGTGGTACCGGGACAGGGTATGATGAGCAGTTCTTC. Protein product: CAISGTGTGYDEQFF.

This clonotype appeared many times. The genes are TRBV7-3 and TRBJ2-7; D is undetermined. Trimming shortened V by 3 bases and J by 2 bases, and 2 bases separated the two germline ends. This CDR3 region has 11 residues. Germline loops: CDR1 SGHTA, CDR2 FQGTGA. This chain's CDR3 is CASSFPYEQYF. Written as DNA, the CDR3 is TGTGCCAGCAGCTTTCCCTACGAGCAGTACTTC.